The 30 T cell receptor beta chains in this list originate from one sample, sequenced in a study of T cells in Graves' hyperthyroidism and ophthalmopathy. Amplification yielded TCR beta CDR3 regions, with RNA transcripts as the source. Using the HTBI primer set, a first-round RT-PCR was run on the TCR CDR3. Each CDR3 protein is one row after TCRdb ran MiXCR on the multiplex PCR reads. This repertoire shows 360,000 or so distinct CDR3 sequences, about 18% found once; its top ten account for about 3.7%. Source material: blood. The receptors were sampled from a woman aged 18-29 years with Graves' hyperthyroidism.

This clonotype has ten or more counts. The rearrangement uses TRBV20-1 and TRBJ1-1, with D perhaps matching TRBD1 (5 bases). Trimming stripped 0 bases from V and 10 bases from J, with 18 bases between. Germline values: CDR1 DFQATT, CDR2 SNEGSKA (reference sequence). This CDR3 is 14 amino acids long. The CDR3 here is CSARDLGVLGVAFF. Here the CDR3 DNA reads TGCAGTGCTAGAGATTTAGGGGTGCTAGGGGTAGCTTTCTTT.

The table lists this clonotype with many counts. The CDR3 sequence is CSVEVSLTGSQGPIYF. CDR3 DNA: TGCAGCGTTGAAGTGAGCCTCACCGGGTCCCAAGGCCCCATATATTTT. J is TRBJ1-3 and V is TRBV29-1; D uncertain. The CDR3 totals 16 residues. Germline-derived CDR1 and CDR2 are SQVTM and ANQGSEA. With 1 base removed from V and 11 bases from J, the gap between germline ends came to 24 bases.

This clonotype was seen at least ten times. This sequence joins TRBV19 and TRBJ1-1, with D uncertain. The V end was cut by 7 bases, the J end by 5 bases, with 17 bases between. This CDR3 is 14 amino acids long. CDR1 is LNHDA and CDR2 is SQIVND in the germline V gene (reference sequence). As DNA, the CDR3 is TGTGCCAGTACTAAAGGACGGTGGGAGACTGAAGCTTTCTTT. Residues: CASTKGRWETEAFF. The full variable domain, rest sourced from reference TRBV19 and TRBJ1-1, is DGGITQSPKYLFRKEGQNVTLSCEQNLNHDAMYWYRQDPGQGLRLIYYSQIVNDFQKGDIAEGYSVSREKKESFPLTVTSAQKNPTAFYLCASTKGRWETEAFFGQGTRLTVV.

This clonotype has a count of ten or more. This chain joins TRBV5-1 and TRBJ2-7, with 7 bases aligning to TRBD1. J was trimmed by 4 bases and V by 4 bases; bases with no gene match: 8. This CDR3 region has 14 residues. The germline V gene encodes CDR1 SGHRS and CDR2 YFSETQ. This chain's CDR3 is CASSVRDRPYEQYF. For the CDR3, the DNA is TGCGCCAGCAGCGTCCGGGACAGACCTTACGAGCAGTACTTC.

This clonotype was counted at least ten times. The V and J genes are TRBV11-2 and TRBJ2-7, with 8 nucleotides matching TRBD1. This CDR3 comprises 14 residues. CDR1 is SGHAT and CDR2 is FQNNGV in the germline V gene. V gave up 6 bases and J gave up 4 bases; unmatched junction bases: 8. CDR3 protein: CASRLGRGPYEQYF. The CDR3 coding sequence is TGTGCCAGCAGATTGGGCAGGGGGCCGTACGAGCAGTACTTC.

Ten or more counts support this clonotype. V and J are TRBV6-1 and TRBJ1-5; TRBD1 might be the D (6 bases). The CDR3 extends over 15 amino acids. The germline V gene has CDR1 MNHNS and CDR2 SASEGT. Trimming removed 3 bases at V and 6 bases at J, with 15 bases between. In DNA, the CDR3 is TGTGCCAGCAGTGACCGGGGGGCGATAGCTCAGCCCCAGCATTTT. It yields the protein CASSDRGAIAQPQHF.

The rearrangement links TRBV12-3 or TRBV12-4 to TRBJ2-3; TRBD1 might be the D (6 bases). V shed 6 bases and J shed 0 bases, with 13 bases lying between them. This CDR3 spans 15 amino acids. CDR3 sequence reads: CASRPGHTSTDTQYF. The CDR3 DNA reads TGTGCCAGCAGACCGGGACACACAAGCACAGATACGCAGTATTTT.

This clonotype was observed at least ten times. The rearrangement joins TRBV10-3 to TRBJ1-5; the D gene is possibly TRBD1 (5 bases). V dropped 4 bases and J dropped 4 bases, with 8 bases sitting between them. This CDR3 spans 13 amino acids. The germline V gene encodes CDR1 ENHRY and CDR2 SYGVKD. The CDR3 DNA reads as TGTGCCATCAGTGGGGCAGGGAATCAGCCCCAGCATTTT. This sequence encodes CAISGAGNQPQHF.

In this sample, this clonotype turned up many times. J is TRBJ2-5 and V is TRBV29-1; 10 nucleotides match TRBD2. The CDR3 covers 13 residues. Germline CDR1 SQVTM, CDR2 ANQGSEA. Trimming removed 6 bases from V and 2 bases from J; junction bases left unmatched: 3. The CDR3 loop is CSVGTSVQETQYF. CDR3 sequence (DNA): TGCAGCGTCGGGACTAGCGTACAAGAGACCCAGTACTTC. The whole variable domain, remainder taken from reference TRBV29-1 and TRBJ2-5, is SAVISQKPSRDICQRGTSLTIQCQVDSQVTMMFWYRQQPGQSLTLIATANQGSEATYESGFVIDKFPISRPNLTFSTLTVSNMSPEDSSIYLCSVGTSVQETQYFGPGTRLLVL.

This clonotype was seen repeatedly, ten times or more. The chain uses TRBV20-1 and TRBJ1-2; possible D gene TRBD1, 5 bases. The germline CDR1 and CDR2 sequences are DFQATT and SNEGSKA (reference sequence). V was cut by 6 bases and J by 5 bases, with 16 bases left in between. This CDR3 contains 13 residues. CDR3 loop: CSADGGRTYGYTF. CDR3 bases: TGCAGTGCCGACGGGGGAAGGACATATGGCTACACCTTC.

The chain links TRBV11-2 to TRBJ1-6; D gene ambiguous. CDR3 size: 16 residues. Between the trimmed V and J ends, which lost 1 base and 2 bases, there was a span of 9 bases. Germline loops: CDR1 SGHAT, CDR2 FQNNGV. The CDR3 DNA follows: TGTGCCAGCAGCTTAGTGGCCAGTACCTATAATTCACCCCTCCACTTT. Translation gives CASSLVASTYNSPLHF.

This sequence joins TRBV6-4 and TRBJ2-2; the match to TRBD2 covers 8 bases. There are 17 residues in the CDR3. In germline, CDR1 is MRHNA, CDR2 SNTAGT. J gave up 4 bases and V 7 bases, and 14 bases lay outside the gene matches. The CDR3 spells CASTPRGGTSGTGELFF. Written as DNA, the CDR3 is TGTGCCAGCACTCCCCGGGGGGGGACTTCGGGCACCGGGGAGCTGTTTTTT.

This clonotype came up many times. J is TRBJ1-2 and V is TRBV12-3 or TRBV12-4; no clear D gene. Trimming stripped 1 base from V and 3 bases from J, with 9 bases between. CDR3 size: 14 residues. The CDR3 loop reads CASSLVAAHYGYTF. Here the CDR3 DNA reads TGTGCCAGCAGTTTAGTTGCAGCGCACTATGGCTACACCTTC.

This clonotype was seen repeatedly, ten times or more. V and J are TRBV6-1 and TRBJ1-3; D perhaps matches TRBD1 (5 bases). V lost 8 bases, J lost 0 bases, and 20 bases lay in between. CDR3 length: 17 amino acids. Germline lookup yields CDR1 MNHNS and CDR2 SASEGT. The CDR3 is CASAEGGTLTSGNTIYF. CDR3 coding DNA: TGTGCCAGCGCTGAGGGAGGGACCCTAACCTCTGGAAACACCATATATTTT.

This clonotype was observed many times. The gene calls are TRBV4-1 and TRBJ2-5; a weak D match, TRBD2 (5 bases). This CDR3 contains 15 residues. Germline V CDR1 and CDR2: MGHRA, YSYEKL. V lost 4 bases, J lost 4 bases, and 16 bases lay in between. The CDR3 here is CASSRTWTVLETQYF. The CDR3 nucleotides read TGCGCCAGCAGCCGTACATGGACTGTCCTAGAGACCCAGTACTTC.

This clonotype came up a few times. The V gene is TRBV5-6, the J gene TRBJ1-1, with 8 positions matching TRBD1. Germline V lookup: CDR1 SGHDT, CDR2 YYEEEE. The V gene end was trimmed by 4 bases and the J gene end by 10 bases; junction bases not matched to a gene: 6. The CDR3 covers 12 residues. The CDR3 region is CASSPTGGSAFF. CDR3 DNA: TGTGCCAGCAGCCCAACAGGGGGTTCAGCTTTCTTT.

This clonotype was observed at least ten times. The chain recombines TRBV28 with TRBJ1-5; D is possibly TRBD1 (5 bases). V lost 11 bases, J lost 6 bases, and 17 bases lay in between. Germline V gives CDR1 MDHEN, CDR2 SYDVKM. CDR3 size: 13 residues. CDR3 in DNA: TGTGCCTGGCAGGGAGGTTTGGGTCAGCCCCAGCATTTT. Protein sequence: CAWQGGLGQPQHF.

This clonotype was seen repeatedly, ten times or more. This chain uses TRBV19 with TRBJ2-7; 7 bases agree with TRBD1. Germline values: CDR1 LNHDA, CDR2 SQIVND (reference sequence). The trim removed 7 bases at V and 5 bases at J, leaving 8 bases unmatched. The CDR3 runs to 13 residues. The CDR3, as DNA: TGTGCCAGTAATGACAGGGCCCTCGACGAGCAGTACTTC. It is translated as CASNDRALDEQYF.

There are many counts of this clonotype. This sequence joins TRBV7-3 and TRBJ2-5; D may correspond to TRBD1 or TRBD2 (5 bases each). Germline CDR1 reads SGHTA; CDR2 reads FQGTGA. The V end lost 5 bases, the J end lost 5 bases, and 18 bases lay between the germline ends. CDR3 length: 15 residues. In DNA, the CDR3 is TGTGCCAGCAGCGTTCTCGGGACCTCCGGGGAGACCCAGTACTTC. The encoded protein is CASSVLGTSGETQYF.

The gene calls are TRBV11-2 and TRBJ2-5; TRBD2 matches 11 bases. Germline lookup yields CDR1 SGHAT and CDR2 FQNNGV. The CDR3 totals 15 residues. V lost 6 bases and J lost 2; bases outside the gene matches: 5. As DNA, the CDR3 is TGTGCCAGCAGGCCGGGACTAGCGGCTCAAGAGACCCAGTACTTC. It specifies CASRPGLAAQETQYF.

This chain joins TRBV2 and TRBJ1-2; possible D gene TRBD1, 5 bases. There are 15 residues in the CDR3. Trimming removed 8 bases from V and 2 bases from J, with 18 bases in between. CDR1 SNHLY and CDR2 FYNNEI come from the germline V gene. Written as DNA, the CDR3 is TGTGCCAGCGCCTTAGCTGTGACAGTGAACTATGGCTACACCTTC. Protein product: CASALAVTVNYGYTF.

This clonotype showed up many times. The chain recombines TRBV6-1 with TRBJ1-6; D is unclear. V lost 7 bases to trimming and J lost 13 bases, with 26 bases between them. The CDR3 loop spans 16 amino acids. The V gene's germline CDR1 is MNHNS and CDR2 SASEGT. The CDR3 nucleotides are TGTGCCAGCAATACGGGTCTTAATATAGCCCACTTGCCCCTCCACTTT. This translates into CASNTGLNIAHLPLHF.

V and J are TRBV6-2 or TRBV6-3 and TRBJ2-7, with D maybe TRBD1 (6 bases). Trimming took 6 bases from V and 2 from J, leaving 14 bases between them. There are 14 residues in the CDR3. CDR1 and CDR2 from the germline V gene are MNHEY and SVGEGT. DNA for the CDR3: TGTGCCAGCAGCTCACAGAGGGGGACCTACGAGCAGTACTTC. This gives the protein CASSSQRGTYEQYF.

The chain has TRBV11-2 and TRBJ2-2; 11 positions agree with TRBD1. The CDR3 is 17 amino acids. CDR1 and CDR2 (germline): SGHAT, FQNNGV. V was clipped by 4 bases and J by 0 bases; unmatched bases: 4. Here the CDR3 DNA reads TGTGCCAGCAGCTCGCGGACAGGGGGCGCGAACACCGGGGAGCTGTTTTTT. Translation: CASSSRTGGANTGELFF.

This clonotype was observed at least ten times. This chain links TRBV5-1 with TRBJ2-3; the match to TRBD2 covers 13 bases. This CDR3 has 15 amino acids. From germline, CDR1 is SGHRS and CDR2 YFSETQ. The ends lost 7 bases at V and 6 bases at J; junction bases unmatched: 8. Written as DNA, the CDR3 is TGCGCCAGCCGAACTAGCGGGGGGGCCAGGGATACGCAGTATTTT. This codes for CASRTSGGARDTQYF.

At least ten counts were recorded for this clonotype. The V and J genes are TRBV20-1 and TRBJ1-1; 9 bases map to TRBD1. The germline V gene has CDR1 DFQATT and CDR2 SNEGSKA (reference sequence). The CDR3 loop spans 13 amino acids. V shed 6 bases, J shed 3 bases, and the junction held 5 bases outside the gene matches. The CDR3 nucleotides are TGCAGTGCCGACAGGGGGGGAGACACTGAAGCTTTCTTT. Encoded protein: CSADRGGDTEAFF.

This clonotype was counted at least ten times. Mismatch with germline at one junction end may stem from a read error. This chain uses TRBV5-1 with TRBJ2-7; D possibly corresponds to TRBD1 (6 bases). CDR3 length: 14 amino acids. CDR1 is SGHRS and CDR2 is YFSETQ in the germline V gene. The CDR3 nucleotides read TGTGCCAGCAGCCTTCAGGGGATCTCCTACGAGCAGTACTTC. Protein sequence: CASSLQGISYEQYF.

This clonotype was counted at least ten times. The rearrangement uses TRBV6-1 and TRBJ1-1, with 11 bases identical to TRBD1. Per germline, CDR1 MNHNS and CDR2 SASEGT. V gave up 6 bases and J gave up 6 bases; unmatched junction bases: 6. The CDR3 totals 14 residues. CDR3 loop: CASSPGQGGAEAFF. The CDR3, as DNA: TGTGCCAGCAGCCCGGGACAGGGGGGTGCTGAAGCTTTCTTT.

As concerns this clonotype: This is likely a read error, given that the CDR3 carries no conserved phenylalanine or tryptophan at its end. The chain combines TRBV20-1 with TRBJ2-6, with 7 bases that match TRBD1. Trimming removed 0 bases from V and 2 bases from J; junction bases left unmatched: 13. Germline CDR1 is DFQATT and CDR2 is SNEGSKA (reference sequence). The CDR3 has 19 amino acids. This CDR3 reads CSARDPVVGGLAGANVLTY. Written as DNA, the CDR3 is TGCAGTGCTAGAGATCCGGTGGTAGGGGGCCTGGCTGGGGCCAACGTCCTGACTTAC.

The CDR3 region has the DNA TGTGCCAGCAGTCTCCCGGACTTTAACACTGAAGCTTTCTTT. Its translation: CASSLPDFNTEAFF. The chain has TRBV12-3 or TRBV12-4 and TRBJ1-1; D remains unclear. Trimming stripped 5 bases from V and 2 bases from J, with 12 bases between. The CDR3 is 14 residues long.